This T cell receptor beta chain comes out of a study of Graves' ophthalmopathy and Graves' hyperthyroidism. About this clonotype itself: Its antigen is undetermined.

The CDR3 loop spans 16 amino acids. Germline CDR1 is DFQATT and CDR2 is SNEGSKA (reference sequence). Trimming removed 0 bases from V and 5 bases from J, with 19 bases in between. Study findings and constraints: The study's model predicted ophthalmopathy progression at roughly 64% sensitivity and about 72% specificity.

Transcripts of RNA were the source for amplifying TCR beta CDR3 regions. First-round RT-PCR relied on HTBI primers, and a second-round multiplex PCR came next. One entry per CDR3 protein results from TCRdb running MiXCR on the multiplex PCR reads. The sample lists around 1,200,000 distinct CDR3 sequences, about two fifths seen once, with around 10% in the top ten. Enrolled hyperthyroidism patients had a new diagnosis, a duration under 2 months, and an age of 18 to 65. Among the exclusions were patients with other autoimmune diseases, uncontrolled infections, pregnancy or lactation. Input material: peripheral blood or thyroid tissue (not recorded which). This chain connects TRBV20-1 to TRBJ1-2; D is perhaps TRBD1 (5 bases). This clonotype originated in an adult man with Graves' hyperthyroidism. In DNA, the CDR3 is TGCAGTGCTAGAGATCTCGGGCGGGGGAGTCGGTATGGCTACACCTTC. Encoded protein: CSARDLGRGSRYGYTF.